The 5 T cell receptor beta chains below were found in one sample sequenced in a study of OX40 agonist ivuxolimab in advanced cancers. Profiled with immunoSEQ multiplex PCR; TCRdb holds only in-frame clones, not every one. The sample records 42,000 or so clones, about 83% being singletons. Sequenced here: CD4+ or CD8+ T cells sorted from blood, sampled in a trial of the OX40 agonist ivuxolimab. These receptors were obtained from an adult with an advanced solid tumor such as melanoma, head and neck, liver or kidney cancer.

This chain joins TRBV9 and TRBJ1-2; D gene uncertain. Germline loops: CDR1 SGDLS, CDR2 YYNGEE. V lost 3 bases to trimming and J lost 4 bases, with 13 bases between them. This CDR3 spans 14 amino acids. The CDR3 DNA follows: TGTGCCAGCAGCGCACGGACGGAGACCTATGGCTACACCTTC. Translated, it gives CASSARTETYGYTF.

CDR3 sequence (DNA): TGCGCCAGCAGCTTGGGACAGGGGGCAACGCACGACACCATATATTTT. It is translated as CASSLGQGATHDTIYF. This rearrangement joins TRBV5-1 to TRBJ1-3; 10 bases match TRBD1. This CDR3 contains 16 residues. V trimming: 0 bases; J trimming: 8 bases; junction bases outside the gene matches: 8. Germline CDR1 is SGHRS and CDR2 is YFSETQ.

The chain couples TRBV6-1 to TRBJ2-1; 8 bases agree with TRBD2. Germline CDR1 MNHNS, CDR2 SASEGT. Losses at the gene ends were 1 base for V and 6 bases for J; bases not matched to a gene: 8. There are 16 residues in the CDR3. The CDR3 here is CASSEGGSGRSNEQFF. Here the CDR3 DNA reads TGTGCCAGCAGTGAAGGTGGAAGCGGGAGAAGCAATGAGCAGTTCTTC.

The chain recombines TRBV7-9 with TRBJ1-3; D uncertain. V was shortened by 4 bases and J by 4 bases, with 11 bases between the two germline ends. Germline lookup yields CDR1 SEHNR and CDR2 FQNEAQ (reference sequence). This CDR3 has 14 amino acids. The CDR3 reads CASSYPTGGNTIYF. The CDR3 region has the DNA TGTGCCAGCAGCTATCCGACGGGAGGAAACACCATATATTTT.

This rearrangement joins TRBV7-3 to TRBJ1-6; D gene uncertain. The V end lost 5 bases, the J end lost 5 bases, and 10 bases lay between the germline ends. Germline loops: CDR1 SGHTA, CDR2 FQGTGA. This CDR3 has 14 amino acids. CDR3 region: CASSLAPHNSPLHF. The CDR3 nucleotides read TGTGCCAGCAGCCTAGCCCCTCATAATTCACCCCTCCACTTT.